This passage covers 11 T cell receptor beta chains from one sample sequenced in a study of Ad26.COV2.S vaccination and SARS-CoV-2 variants (dated by TCRdb to the early 2020s). Libraries came from the immunoSEQ multiplex PCR assay. TCRdb limited this immuneACCESS table to in-frame rearrangements with V and J called. A share of clones is missing; checked studies link under half to unresolved V genes, and the rest is unexplained. The sample includes about 350,000 clones, with 90% to 95% observed a single time. About 3.9% of the sample lies in the top ten. The sample's time point label, decoded: individuals recovered from natural SARS-CoV-2 infection. The input for sequencing was peripheral blood, taken after recovery from COVID-19. These receptors were obtained from a human donor who had recovered from COVID-19.

The CDR3: CSSSTGTNSYEQYF. The DNA of the CDR3 is TGCAGCTCATCCACAGGGACGAACTCCTACGAGCAGTACTTC. The chain uses TRBV29-1 and TRBJ2-7; tentative D call: TRBD1 (6 bases). The CDR3 is 14 amino acids. Per germline, CDR1 SQVTM and CDR2 ANQGSEA. Deletions cut 8 bases from V and 0 bases from J, with 17 bases between.

This clone was counted only a few times. The chain uses TRBV5-4 and TRBJ1-1, with D unclear. The V end lost 2 bases, the J end lost 4 bases, and 9 bases lay between the germline ends. CDR1 and CDR2 from the germline V gene are SGHNT and YYREEE (reference sequence). This CDR3 has 13 residues. DNA of the CDR3: TGTGCCAGCAGCTTAGCTGGGCTCACTGAAGCTTTCTTT. Translated, it gives CASSLAGLTEAFF.

This chain joins TRBV12-5 and TRBJ2-2; the match to TRBD1 covers 9 bases. Trimming cost V 0 bases and J 8 bases; bases outside gene matches: 25. The CDR3 runs 22 residues. The germline V gene has CDR1 LGHNT and CDR2 FRNRAP. The DNA of the CDR3 is TGTGCTAGTGGTTTGGTACCAGTTTCCGGGACAGGGACGATGACCTGGTCGGGGGAGCTGTTTTTT. It is translated as CASGLVPVSGTGTMTWSGELFF.

A single count supports this clone. V and J are TRBV27 and TRBJ1-1, with 9 nucleotides matching TRBD1. Per germline, CDR1 MNHEY and CDR2 SMNVEV (reference sequence). The CDR3 is 14 amino acids. V dropped 6 bases and J dropped 7; count of bases not matched to a gene: 9. The CDR3 here is CASRGQGSAGEAFF. Here the CDR3 DNA reads TGTGCCAGCAGAGGACAGGGGAGCGCAGGTGAAGCTTTCTTT.

V and J are TRBV7-3 and TRBJ2-3, with TRBD1 matching 7 bases. Germline CDR1 is SGHTA and CDR2 is FQGTGA. V lost 5 bases to trimming and J lost 2 bases; unmatched junction nucleotides: 7. The CDR3 contains 15 residues. The CDR3 nucleotides read TGTGCCAGCAGCCTCCGGACAGGACACACAGATACGCAGTATTTT. Protein sequence: CASSLRTGHTDTQYF.

The gene calls are TRBV13 and TRBJ2-4; 7 nucleotides match TRBD1. Germline trimming cut 4 bases from V and 1 base from J; bases unmatched to any gene: 7. CDR3 length: 16 residues. The germline gives CDR1 PRHDT, CDR2 FYEKMQ (reference sequence). The CDR3 here is CASSYSGGGAKNIQYF. The CDR3 DNA reads TGTGCCAGCAGCTACTCAGGGGGTGGGGCCAAAAACATTCAGTACTTC.

This chain connects TRBV7-8 to TRBJ2-5; 9 bases match TRBD1. V lost 5 bases, J lost 5 bases, and 6 bases stayed unmatched. This CDR3 has 14 residues. Germline CDR1 SGHVS, CDR2 FQNEAQ. The CDR3 nucleotides read TGTGCCAGCAGCGCGGGGACAGGGCGGGAGACCCAGTACTTC. As protein: CASSAGTGRETQYF.

The rearrangement links TRBV2 to TRBJ1-6; TRBD1 might be the D (5 bases). The CDR3 runs to 14 residues. The V end lost 3 bases, the J end lost 7 bases, and 10 bases lay between the germline ends. Germline CDR1 reads SNHLY; CDR2 reads FYNNEI. The DNA of the CDR3 is TGTGCCAGCAGTGAGTGGACAAGGAATTCACCCCTCCACTTT. It encodes CASSEWTRNSPLHF. The full variable domain, completed using reference TRBV2 and TRBJ1-6, is EPEVTQTPSHQVTQMGQEVILRCVPISNHLYFYWYRQILGQKVEFLVSFYNNEISEKSEIFDDQFSVERPDGSNFTLKIRSTKLEDSAMYFCASSEWTRNSPLHFGNGTRLTVT.

CDR3 nucleotides: TGTGCCAGCAGCTTAGAGGTTATCCCCAGGGAGCAGTACTTC. This encodes CASSLEVIPREQYF. The chain joins TRBV7-2 to TRBJ2-7; D is unresolved. The CDR3 spans 14 residues. From germline, CDR1 is SGHTA and CDR2 FQGNSA. V was clipped by 1 base and J by 7 bases, with 14 bases between them. Looking up the rest from reference TRBV7-2 and TRBJ2-7 gives the full variable domain: GAGVSQSPSNKVTEKGKDVELRCDPISGHTALYWYRQSLGQGLEFLIYFQGNSAPDKSGLPSDRFSAERTGGSVSTLTIQRTQQEDSAVYLCASSLEVIPREQYFGPGTRLTVT.

V gene TRBV4-1 combines with J gene TRBJ2-7, with D possibly being TRBD1 (6 bases). CDR3 size: 13 residues. CDR1 and CDR2 (germline): MGHRA, YSYEKL. V lost 3 bases to trimming and J lost 4 bases, with 10 bases between them. The DNA for the CDR3 is TGCGCCAGCAGCCATAAACAGGGTTACGAGCAGTACTTC. Its protein product is CASSHKQGYEQYF.

This clone showed up just a few times. The V gene is TRBV7-9, the J gene TRBJ1-1, with TRBD1 identical over 7 bases. CDR3 length: 14 amino acids. In germline, CDR1 is SEHNR, CDR2 FQNEAQ (reference sequence). V dropped 4 bases and J dropped 4; count of bases not matched to a gene: 6. The CDR3 protein is CASSYQGDGTEAFF. In DNA, the CDR3 is TGTGCCAGCAGCTACCAGGGGGACGGCACTGAAGCTTTCTTT.